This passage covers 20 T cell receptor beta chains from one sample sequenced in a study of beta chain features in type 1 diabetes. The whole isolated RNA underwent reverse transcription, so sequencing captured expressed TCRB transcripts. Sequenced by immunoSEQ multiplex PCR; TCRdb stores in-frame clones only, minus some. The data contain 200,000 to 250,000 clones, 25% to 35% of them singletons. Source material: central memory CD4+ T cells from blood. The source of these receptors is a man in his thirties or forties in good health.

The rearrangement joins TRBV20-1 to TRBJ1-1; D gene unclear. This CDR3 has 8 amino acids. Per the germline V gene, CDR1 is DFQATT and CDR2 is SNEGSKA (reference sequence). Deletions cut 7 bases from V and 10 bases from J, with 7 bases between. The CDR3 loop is CSVTRAFF. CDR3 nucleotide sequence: TGCAGTGTTACCAGAGCTTTCTTT.

CDR3 loop: CASSERGFSYNEQFF. As DNA, the CDR3 is TGTGCCAGCAGTGAAAGGGGGTTCTCCTACAATGAGCAGTTCTTC. V gene TRBV6-1 combines with J gene TRBJ2-1, with D possibly matching TRBD1 (6 bases). Germline V gives CDR1 MNHNS, CDR2 SASEGT. Trimming pared 2 bases from V and 0 bases from J, leaving 8 bases between. The CDR3 extends over 15 amino acids.

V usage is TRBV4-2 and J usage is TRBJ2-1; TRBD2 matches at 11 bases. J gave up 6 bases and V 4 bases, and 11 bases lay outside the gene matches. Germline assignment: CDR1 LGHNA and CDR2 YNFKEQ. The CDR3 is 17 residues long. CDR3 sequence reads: CASSRHSGRDASNEQFF. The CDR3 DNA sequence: TGTGCCAGCAGCCGTCATAGCGGGAGGGACGCCTCCAATGAGCAGTTCTTC.

As DNA, the CDR3 is TGTGCCAGCGCCCAAGGACATGAGCAGTTCTTC. This encodes CASAQGHEQFF. The chain uses TRBV11-3 and TRBJ2-1, with D hard to call. V was trimmed by 8 bases and J by 8 bases, leaving 10 bases between them. Looked up from germline, CDR1 is SGHNT and CDR2 is YENEEA. There are 11 residues in the CDR3.

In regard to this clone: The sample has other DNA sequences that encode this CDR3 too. The CDR3 bases are TGTGCCAGCAGTTCGAGCTCTGGGGCCAACGTCCTGACTTTC. Encoded protein: CASSSSSGANVLTF. The chain has TRBV6-5 and TRBJ2-6; D gene ambiguous. The V and J ends lost 4 bases and 0 bases respectively, with 4 bases between them. The CDR3 extends over 14 amino acids. Looked up from germline, CDR1 is MNHEY and CDR2 is SVGAGI.

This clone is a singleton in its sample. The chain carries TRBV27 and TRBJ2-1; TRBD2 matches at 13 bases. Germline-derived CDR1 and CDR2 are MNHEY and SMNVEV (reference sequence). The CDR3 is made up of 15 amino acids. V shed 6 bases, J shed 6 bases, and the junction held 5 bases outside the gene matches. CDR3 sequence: CASRMGLAGPNEQFF. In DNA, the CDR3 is TGTGCCAGCAGGATGGGACTAGCGGGGCCCAATGAGCAGTTCTTC.

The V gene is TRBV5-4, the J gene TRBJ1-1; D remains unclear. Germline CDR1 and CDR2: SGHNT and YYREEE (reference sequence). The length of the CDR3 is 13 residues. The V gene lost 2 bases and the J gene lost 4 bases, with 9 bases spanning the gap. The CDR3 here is CASSLIIGTEAFF. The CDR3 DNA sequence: TGTGCCAGCAGCTTAATAATCGGCACTGAAGCTTTCTTT. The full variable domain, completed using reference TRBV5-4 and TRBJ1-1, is ETGVTQSPTHLIKTRGQQVTLRCSSQSGHNTVSWYQQALGQGPQFIFQYYREEENGRGNFPPRFSGLQFPNYSSELNVNALELDDSALYLCASSLIIGTEAFFGQGTRLTVV.

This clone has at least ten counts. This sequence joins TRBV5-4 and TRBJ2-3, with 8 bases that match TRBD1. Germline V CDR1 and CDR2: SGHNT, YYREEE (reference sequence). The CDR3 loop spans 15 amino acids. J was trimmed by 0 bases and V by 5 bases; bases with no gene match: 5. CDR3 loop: CASRFTGGSTDTQYF. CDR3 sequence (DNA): TGTGCCAGCAGGTTCACAGGGGGGAGCACAGATACGCAGTATTTT.

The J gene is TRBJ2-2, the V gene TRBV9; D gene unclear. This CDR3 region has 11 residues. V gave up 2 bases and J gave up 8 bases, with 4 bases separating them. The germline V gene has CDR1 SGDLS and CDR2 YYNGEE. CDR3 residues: CASSVRGELFF. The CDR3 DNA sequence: TGTGCCAGCAGCGTTAGGGGGGAGCTGTTTTTT.

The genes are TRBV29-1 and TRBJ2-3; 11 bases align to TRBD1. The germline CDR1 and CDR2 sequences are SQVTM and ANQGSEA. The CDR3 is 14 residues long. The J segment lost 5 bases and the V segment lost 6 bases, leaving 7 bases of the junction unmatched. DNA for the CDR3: TGCAGCGTAGCTCGGGACAGGGGGGAAGATACGCAGTATTTT. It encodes CSVARDRGEDTQYF.

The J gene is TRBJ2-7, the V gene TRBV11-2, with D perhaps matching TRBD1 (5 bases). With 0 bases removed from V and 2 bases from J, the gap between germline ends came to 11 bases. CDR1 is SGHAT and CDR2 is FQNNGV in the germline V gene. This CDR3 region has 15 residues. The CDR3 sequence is CASSLDQGQPYEQYF. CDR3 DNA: TGTGCCAGCAGCTTAGACCAGGGTCAGCCCTACGAGCAGTACTTC. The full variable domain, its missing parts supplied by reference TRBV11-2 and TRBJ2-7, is EAGVAQSPRYKIIEKRQSVAFWCNPISGHATLYWYQQILGQGPKLLIQFQNNGVVDDSQLPKDRFSAERLKGVDSTLKIQPAKLEDSAVYLCASSLDQGQPYEQYFGPGTRLTVT.

The CDR3 DNA follows: TGTGCCAGCAGCTCTCTTAATGGTAAAGCTAGGCCATACGAGCAGTACTTC. As protein: CASSSLNGKARPYEQYF. The rearrangement uses TRBV6-4 and TRBJ2-7; D gene uncertain. Per germline, CDR1 MRHNA and CDR2 SNTAGT. The CDR3 spans 17 residues. The V gene lost 6 bases and the J gene lost 4 bases, with 25 bases spanning the gap.

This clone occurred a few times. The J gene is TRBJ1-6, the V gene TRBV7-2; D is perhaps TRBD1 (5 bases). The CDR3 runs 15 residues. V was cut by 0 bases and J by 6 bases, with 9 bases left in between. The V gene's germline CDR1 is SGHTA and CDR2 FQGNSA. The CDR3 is CASSLASGSNSPLHF. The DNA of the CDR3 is TGTGCCAGCAGCTTAGCCTCAGGGTCTAATTCACCCCTCCACTTT.

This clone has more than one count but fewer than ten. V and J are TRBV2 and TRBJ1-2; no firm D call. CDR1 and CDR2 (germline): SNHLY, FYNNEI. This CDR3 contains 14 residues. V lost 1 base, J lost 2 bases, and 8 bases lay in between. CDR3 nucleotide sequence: TGTGCCAGCAGTGAAGATCGAATGAACTATGGCTACACCTTC. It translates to CASSEDRMNYGYTF.

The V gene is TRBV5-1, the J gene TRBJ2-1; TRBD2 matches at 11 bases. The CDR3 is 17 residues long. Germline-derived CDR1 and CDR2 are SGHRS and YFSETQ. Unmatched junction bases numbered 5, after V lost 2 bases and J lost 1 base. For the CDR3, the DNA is TGCGCCAGCAGCTTAGAGGGACTAGCGGAGTCCTACAATGAGCAGTTCTTC. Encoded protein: CASSLEGLAESYNEQFF.

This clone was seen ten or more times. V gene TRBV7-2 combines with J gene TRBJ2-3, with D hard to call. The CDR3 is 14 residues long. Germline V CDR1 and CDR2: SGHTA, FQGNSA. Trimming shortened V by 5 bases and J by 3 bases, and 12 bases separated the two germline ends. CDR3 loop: CASSADGLTDTQYF. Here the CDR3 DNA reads TGTGCCAGCAGCGCTGACGGGCTTACAGATACGCAGTATTTT.

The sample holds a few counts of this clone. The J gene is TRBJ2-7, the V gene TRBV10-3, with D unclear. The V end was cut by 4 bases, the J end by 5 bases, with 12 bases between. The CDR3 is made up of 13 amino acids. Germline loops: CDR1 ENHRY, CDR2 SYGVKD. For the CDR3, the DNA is TGTGCCATCAGTGCCTCTACGTCCCACGAGCAGTACTTC. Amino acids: CAISASTSHEQYF.

CDR3 loop: CASSEAALASSYNEQFF. CDR3 nucleotide sequence: TGTGCCAGCAGTGAAGCGGCCCTAGCAAGCTCCTACAATGAGCAGTTCTTC. The chain recombines TRBV6-1 with TRBJ2-1, with D maybe TRBD2 (5 bases). CDR3 size: 17 residues. Deletions cut 0 bases from V and 0 bases from J, with 12 bases between. Per the germline V gene, CDR1 is MNHNS and CDR2 is SASEGT.

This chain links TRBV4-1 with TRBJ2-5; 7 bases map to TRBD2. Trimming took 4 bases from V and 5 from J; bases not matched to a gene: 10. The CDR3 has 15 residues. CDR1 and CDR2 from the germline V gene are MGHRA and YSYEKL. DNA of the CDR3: TGCGCCAGCAGCCTGGGCGGGGGAGGAGGGGAGACCCAGTACTTC. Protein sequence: CASSLGGGGGETQYF.

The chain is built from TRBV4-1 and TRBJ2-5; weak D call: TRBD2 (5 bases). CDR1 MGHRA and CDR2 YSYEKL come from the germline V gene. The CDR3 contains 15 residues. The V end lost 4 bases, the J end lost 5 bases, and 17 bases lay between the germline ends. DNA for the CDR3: TGCGCCAGCAGCCCGGATCCGCTAGCTGTGGAGACCCAGTACTTC. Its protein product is CASSPDPLAVETQYF.